The source of this TCR beta chain is a study of cytomegalovirus exposure and HLA in healthy donors. This PCR relied on a set of 60 Vbeta primers and 13 Jbeta primers. The assay was immunoSEQ multiplex PCR, and TCRdb's table has in-frame clones only and misses some. The repertoire includes approximately 120,000 clones, roughly 71% of them detected once, and about 4.4% sits in the top ten. CDR3 length: 15 residues. The germline V gene encodes CDR1 MNHEY and CDR2 SVGAGI. V lost 0 bases and J 4 bases, leaving 12 bases between the germline ends. This chain links TRBV6-5 with TRBJ1-2; a weak D match, TRBD1 (6 bases). The sample comprised PBMCs. The receptor's source is a woman between 45 and 65 years old in good health and CMV-seropositive. CDR3 DNA: TGTGCCAGCAGTTACTCGAGGGGGGGTGGCTATGGCTACACCTTC. Translation gives CASSYSRGGGYGYTF.